This T cell receptor (beta chain) was sequenced in a study of post-analysis software for immune sequencing data (dated by TCRdb to about 2015). Study-wide context: The recorded disease courses included relapsing-remitting, secondary progressive and progressive-relapsing multiple sclerosis, and some patients had no subtype annotation. Patient repertoires were compared against 11 previously published healthy control repertoires from donors aged about 6 to 26 years. A subset of samples was prepared in parallel using single-end sample barcoding, then pooled and co-amplified after Illumina adapter ligation. What the study reported, not specific to this receptor: Compared with controls, multiple sclerosis patients had significantly lower normalized Chao1 diversity, a finding suggesting substantial peripheral T-cell clonal expansion. Direct clustering with F measure revealed strong co-clustering of samples prepared in the same batch, which led to a batch-effect correction. Patients showed significantly higher frequencies than controls for a handful of TRBV segments, among them TRBV5-6, TRBV5-1 and TRBV20-1. The control group was slightly older than the multiple sclerosis patient group.

Library creation used PCR. Instrument used: Illumina HiSeq 2500. To reduce PCR and sequencing biases, unique molecular identifiers were built into the TCR beta cDNA libraries. Some 500,000 cDNA molecules were obtained for every 1 to 10 million input T cells, so each molecule roughly corresponded to one T cell. Patient libraries were prepared and sequenced with the same protocol used for the earlier healthy control dataset. Within a given batch, samples were prepared together, multiplexed and sequenced on the same HiSeq lane. The authors' analysis ran thus. MIGEC was used to process the raw barcoded reads, and molecular identifier groups with only a single read were discarded before consensus assembly and CDR3 extraction. Clonotype tables were post-analysed with VDJtools, normalizing diversity by down-sampling all datasets to the smallest sample size. Repertoire overlap clustering matched CDR3 amino acid but not nucleotide sequences to correct batch-related cross-sample contamination. TCRdb trimmed the raw reads at Q25, called clones with MiXCR and kept productive beta chains. CDR3 protein sequences are deduplicated, and each keeps its most common genes and DNA. The V and J calls reflect TCRdb's pipeline rather than the authors' work. The sample table lists roughly 600,000 distinct CDR3 sequences, around 47% of them with a count of one. The ten largest clones add up to 1.5% to 2% of the sample.

The CDR3, cysteine through phenylalanine, is 13 amino acids long. The sequence is cut down to CDR3 DNA, 39 bases in frame from base 1. Trimming removed 7 bases from V and 1 base from J; the gene matches leave 3 bases unexplained. The germline V gene (reference sequence) yields WNHNN for CDR1 and SYGVQD for CDR2. TCR beta repertoires were profiled from peripheral blood of 13 young patients with multiple sclerosis to demonstrate the VDJtools post-analysis software. The multiple sclerosis patients were children and adolescents ranging in age from about 6 to 16 years. In regard to this clonotype: Which antigen it targets is not known. No base quality information exists; no much larger clone differs at one position.

This TCR was sampled from a girl aged 5 to 17 with multiple sclerosis. The material sequenced was blood. The sequence links TRBV10-1 to TRBJ2-5; the junction holds 7 bases that match TRBD1. This receptor has the CDR3 CASNDRVQETQYF. The base sequence is TGCGCCAGCAATGACAGGGTCCAAGAGACCCAGTACTTC.